These 21 T cell receptor beta chains came from one sample sequenced in a study of read filtering for tumor transcriptome and immune sequencing. This library used roughly 370 ng RNA and molecular barcoded adaptors spanning alpha/delta and beta/gamma chains. One entry per CDR3 protein, called by TCRdb with MiXCR from the reads. In the table there are about 60,000 distinct CDR3 sequences, roughly 14% of which are singletons. The sequencing sample was made of a population of CD138-negative cells sorted from bone marrow. The origin of the receptors is a donor over 35 with multiple myeloma.

In this sample, this clonotype turned up many times. The genes are TRBV3-1 and TRBJ1-1; D gene uncertain. CDR3 length: 14 amino acids. Germline V lookup: CDR1 LGHDT, CDR2 YNNKEL (reference sequence). V lost 1 base and J 1 base, leaving 7 bases between the germline ends. This CDR3 is CASSQVEGNTEAFF. In DNA, the CDR3 is TGTGCCAGCAGCCAAGTGGAGGGGAACACTGAAGCTTTCTTT.

This clonotype was detected ten times or more. The CDR3 spells CASSLIRGTGGGEQYF. CDR3 sequence (DNA): TGCGCCAGCAGCTTGATTCGTGGGACAGGGGGCGGTGAGCAGTACTTC. V and J are TRBV5-1 and TRBJ2-7, with 12 bases that match TRBD1. CDR1 is SGHRS, CDR2 YFSETQ, per germline. Trimming removed 1 base from V and 7 bases from J; junction bases left unmatched: 9. The CDR3 contains 16 residues.

This clonotype was picked up many times. The chain combines TRBV7-3 with TRBJ2-5, with a possible D match to TRBD2 (5 bases). The CDR3 loop spans 17 amino acids. V was shortened by 1 base and J by 5 bases, with 20 bases between the two germline ends. CDR1 and CDR2 from the germline V gene are SGHTA and FQGTGA. CDR3 nucleotides: TGTGCCAGCAGCTTAAGTCCCCCCGGGGTAGCCGGTGAGACCCAGTACTTC. It encodes CASSLSPPGVAGETQYF.

As to this clonotype: At one end the junction does not follow the germline gene, possibly because of a read error. CDR3 sequence reads: CAGSLSTGGGALHF. In DNA, the CDR3 is TGTGCCGGCAGCCTCTCGACAGGGGGCGGGGCCCTCCACTTT. The genes are TRBV7-2 and TRBJ1-6, with 10 bases matching TRBD1. Germline lookup yields CDR1 SGHTA and CDR2 FQGNSA. The CDR3 has 14 amino acids.

The chain is built from TRBV11-2 and TRBJ1-1, with no clear D. CDR3 size: 14 residues. Germline V CDR1 and CDR2: SGHAT, FQNNGV. V lost 1 base to trimming and J lost 10 bases, with 16 bases between them. The CDR3 bases are TGTGCCAGCAGCTTAGGCCGAGTCGCGGCGCCAGCTTTCTTT. The encoded protein is CASSLGRVAAPAFF.

This clonotype was counted only a few times. A much larger clonotype is one base distant, so this may be a read error. This chain connects TRBV20-1 to TRBJ2-7; unclear D gene. This CDR3 region has 12 residues. Looked up from germline, CDR1 is DFQATT and CDR2 is SNEGSKA (reference sequence). V lost 5 bases to trimming and J lost 6 bases, with 14 bases between them. The CDR3 reads CSAGPVGGEQYF. CDR3 nucleotides: TGCAGTGCTGGTCCGGTAGGTGGCGAGCAGTACTTC.

This clonotype came up a few times. The rearrangement links TRBV11-3 to TRBJ2-7; D perhaps matches TRBD2 (6 bases). The CDR3 sequence is 15 residues long. The V gene's germline CDR1 is SGHNT and CDR2 YENEEA. Trimming took off 0 bases at V and 3 bases at J, with 12 bases between the two ends. The CDR3 here is CASSLEGLAIYEQYF. The CDR3 nucleotides read TGTGCCAGCAGCTTAGAGGGGCTAGCGATCTACGAGCAGTACTTC.

This clonotype appeared many times. The chain carries TRBV7-9 and TRBJ2-7, with TRBD1 matching 9 bases. This CDR3 comprises 15 residues. V lost 5 bases and J lost 3; bases outside the gene matches: 8. Germline V CDR1 and CDR2: SEHNR, FQNEAQ (reference sequence). CDR3 DNA: TGTGCCAGCAGCGGAGCCGGGACAGGGAACTACGAGCAGTACTTC. Amino acids: CASSGAGTGNYEQYF.

This clonotype was detected ten times or more. The rearrangement links TRBV28 to TRBJ1-1; D perhaps matches TRBD1 (5 bases). Germline CDR1 is MDHEN and CDR2 is SYDVKM. This CDR3 has 13 residues. The V end lost 6 bases, the J end lost 5 bases, and 13 bases lay between the germline ends. Here the CDR3 reads CASSQGVTTEAFF. In nucleotides, the CDR3 is TGTGCCAGCAGCCAGGGAGTAACTACTGAAGCTTTCTTT.

This clonotype was recorded once. The chain couples TRBV7-6 to TRBJ2-2; maybe TRBD1 (5 bases). V lost 5 bases to trimming and J lost 3 bases, with 25 bases between them. Germline V gives CDR1 SGHVS, CDR2 FNYEAQ. CDR3 length: 19 residues. The DNA of the CDR3 is TGTGCCAGCAGCCGCCCCTTTGGCTACCGGACATCTTACACCGGGGAGCTGTTTTTT. Its protein is CASSRPFGYRTSYTGELFF.

This clonotype was counted at least ten times. The chain is built from TRBV5-1 and TRBJ2-2, with D unresolved. This CDR3 contains 14 residues. Germline V CDR1 and CDR2: SGHRS, YFSETQ. The V end lost 2 bases, the J end lost 4 bases, and 9 bases lay between the germline ends. CDR3 in DNA: TGCGCCAGCAGCTTTATCATAGGCACCGGGGAGCTGTTTTTT. Amino acids: CASSFIIGTGELFF.

In this sample, this clonotype turned up a few times. The V gene is TRBV7-2, the J gene TRBJ1-2; 8 bases match TRBD1. V dropped 3 bases and J dropped 3; count of bases not matched to a gene: 3. The CDR3 runs to 14 residues. Germline CDR1 is SGHTA and CDR2 is FQGNSA. The CDR3 sequence: CASSLGQDDYGYTF. The CDR3 DNA sequence: TGTGCCAGCAGCTTGGGACAGGACGACTATGGCTACACCTTC.

This clonotype came up many times. This chain connects TRBV27 to TRBJ1-1, with D unclear. The CDR3 length is 14 residues. Germline V gene data show CDR1 as MNHEY and CDR2 as SMNVEV (reference sequence). The V end lost 3 bases, the J end lost 4 bases, and 12 bases lay between the germline ends. The DNA for the CDR3 is TGTGCCAGCAGTTTTCAACGGGTTAGCACTGAAGCTTTCTTT. Translating it yields CASSFQRVSTEAFF.

This clonotype has a handful of counts. V and J are TRBV27 and TRBJ2-6; D may be TRBD1 (5 bases). The CDR3 extends over 14 amino acids. The V and J ends lost 3 bases and 11 bases respectively, with 14 bases between them. Germline values: CDR1 MNHEY, CDR2 SMNVEV (reference sequence). Here the CDR3 DNA reads TGTGCCAGCAGTTTTTACTCTGGGGCTGACGTCCTGACTTTC. Translation gives CASSFYSGADVLTF.

This clonotype occurred many times. V usage is TRBV29-1 and J usage is TRBJ2-3, with TRBD1 matching over 10 bases. The CDR3 is 14 amino acids. V trimming: 7 bases; J trimming: 4 bases; junction bases outside the gene matches: 8. Germline V CDR1 and CDR2: SQVTM, ANQGSEA. The CDR3 is CSATGTGAPDTQYF. In nucleotides, the CDR3 is TGCAGCGCTACCGGGACAGGGGCCCCAGATACGCAGTATTTT.

This clonotype was found many times. V gene TRBV2 combines with J gene TRBJ2-3, with D perhaps matching TRBD1 (6 bases). V was pared by 6 bases and J by 4 bases, with 17 bases between. The germline V gene has CDR1 SNHLY and CDR2 FYNNEI. CDR3 length: 15 amino acids. The CDR3 spells CASSPDRPPPDTQYF. Here the CDR3 DNA reads TGTGCCAGCAGCCCTGACAGGCCTCCCCCAGATACGCAGTATTTT.

The table lists this clonotype with many counts. The V and J genes are TRBV5-1 and TRBJ2-1; the match to TRBD2 covers 14 bases. The germline CDR1 and CDR2 sequences are SGHRS and YFSETQ. The CDR3 length is 22 residues. With V trimmed by 4 bases and J by 0 bases, 18 bases remained unmatched. As DNA, the CDR3 is TGCGCCAGCAGCCCGAACATCGTCGGACTAGCGGGAGGCCGGAGCTCCTACAATGAGCAGTTCTTC. Translating it yields CASSPNIVGLAGGRSSYNEQFF.

This clonotype came up many times. The V call is TRBV19, the J call TRBJ2-5, with 12 bases fitting TRBD2. V lost 5 bases to trimming and J lost 6 bases; unmatched junction nucleotides: 7. The germline gives CDR1 LNHDA, CDR2 SQIVND (reference sequence). The CDR3 has 15 amino acids. CDR3 in amino acids: CASSETSGSVKTQYF. In DNA, the CDR3 is TGTGCCAGTAGTGAGACTAGCGGGAGCGTGAAGACCCAGTACTTC.

In this sample, this clonotype turned up many times. J is TRBJ2-7 and V is TRBV15; possible D gene TRBD2, 6 bases. Germline V gene sequence: CDR1 LNHNV, CDR2 YYDKDF (reference sequence). V was clipped by 0 bases and J by 2 bases, with 11 bases between them. This CDR3 has 15 amino acids. CDR3 residues: CATSRERGGAYEQYF. CDR3 nucleotide sequence: TGTGCCACCAGCAGAGAGAGGGGAGGCGCCTACGAGCAGTACTTC.

Ten or more counts support this clonotype. This chain uses TRBV27 with TRBJ1-1; 7 positions match TRBD1. V lost 0 bases and J lost 6; bases outside the gene matches: 10. The CDR3 extends over 16 amino acids. Germline assignment: CDR1 MNHEY and CDR2 SMNVEV (reference sequence). Written as DNA, the CDR3 is TGTGCCAGCAGTTTATCGGCCTGGGACAGAGCTTCTGAAGCTTTCTTT. Its protein is CASSLSAWDRASEAFF.

At least ten counts were recorded for this clonotype. V usage is TRBV10-3 and J usage is TRBJ2-1; perhaps TRBD2 as D (5 bases). The CDR3 has 17 amino acids. Per germline, CDR1 ENHRY and CDR2 SYGVKD. Trimming took 7 bases from V and 0 from J, leaving 19 bases between them. CDR3 sequence reads: CAITITGVRDSYNEQFF. In DNA form, the CDR3 reads TGTGCCATCACTATCACTGGGGTCCGGGACTCCTACAATGAGCAGTTCTTC.